This T cell receptor beta chain was observed in a study of blood T cell repertoires in COVID-19. In the source study's methods: Quantification of nucleated cells was approximated via reference gene primer amplification. Sequencing was performed with immunoSEQ multiplex PCR; in TCRdb, only in-frame clones are kept and a portion is missing. Clonal size and the V and J genes are those of that table, whereas D and trimming came from the DNA. The sample records 68,000 or so clones, around 90% being singletons. CDR3 length: 15 amino acids. The V end was cut by 4 bases, the J end by 1 base, with 13 bases between. Germline V gene data show CDR1 as LGHDT and CDR2 as YNNKEL (reference sequence).

V gene TRBV3-1 (or the pseudogene TRBV3-2) combines with J gene TRBJ1-1; no firm D call. The sequenced material came from peripheral blood. The receptor's source is a man in his forties with COVID-19, enrolled during active disease. In DNA, the CDR3 is TGTGCCAGCAGCCCTAGGTGGGTGAAGAACACTGAAGCTTTCTTT. It specifies CASSPRWVKNTEAFF.